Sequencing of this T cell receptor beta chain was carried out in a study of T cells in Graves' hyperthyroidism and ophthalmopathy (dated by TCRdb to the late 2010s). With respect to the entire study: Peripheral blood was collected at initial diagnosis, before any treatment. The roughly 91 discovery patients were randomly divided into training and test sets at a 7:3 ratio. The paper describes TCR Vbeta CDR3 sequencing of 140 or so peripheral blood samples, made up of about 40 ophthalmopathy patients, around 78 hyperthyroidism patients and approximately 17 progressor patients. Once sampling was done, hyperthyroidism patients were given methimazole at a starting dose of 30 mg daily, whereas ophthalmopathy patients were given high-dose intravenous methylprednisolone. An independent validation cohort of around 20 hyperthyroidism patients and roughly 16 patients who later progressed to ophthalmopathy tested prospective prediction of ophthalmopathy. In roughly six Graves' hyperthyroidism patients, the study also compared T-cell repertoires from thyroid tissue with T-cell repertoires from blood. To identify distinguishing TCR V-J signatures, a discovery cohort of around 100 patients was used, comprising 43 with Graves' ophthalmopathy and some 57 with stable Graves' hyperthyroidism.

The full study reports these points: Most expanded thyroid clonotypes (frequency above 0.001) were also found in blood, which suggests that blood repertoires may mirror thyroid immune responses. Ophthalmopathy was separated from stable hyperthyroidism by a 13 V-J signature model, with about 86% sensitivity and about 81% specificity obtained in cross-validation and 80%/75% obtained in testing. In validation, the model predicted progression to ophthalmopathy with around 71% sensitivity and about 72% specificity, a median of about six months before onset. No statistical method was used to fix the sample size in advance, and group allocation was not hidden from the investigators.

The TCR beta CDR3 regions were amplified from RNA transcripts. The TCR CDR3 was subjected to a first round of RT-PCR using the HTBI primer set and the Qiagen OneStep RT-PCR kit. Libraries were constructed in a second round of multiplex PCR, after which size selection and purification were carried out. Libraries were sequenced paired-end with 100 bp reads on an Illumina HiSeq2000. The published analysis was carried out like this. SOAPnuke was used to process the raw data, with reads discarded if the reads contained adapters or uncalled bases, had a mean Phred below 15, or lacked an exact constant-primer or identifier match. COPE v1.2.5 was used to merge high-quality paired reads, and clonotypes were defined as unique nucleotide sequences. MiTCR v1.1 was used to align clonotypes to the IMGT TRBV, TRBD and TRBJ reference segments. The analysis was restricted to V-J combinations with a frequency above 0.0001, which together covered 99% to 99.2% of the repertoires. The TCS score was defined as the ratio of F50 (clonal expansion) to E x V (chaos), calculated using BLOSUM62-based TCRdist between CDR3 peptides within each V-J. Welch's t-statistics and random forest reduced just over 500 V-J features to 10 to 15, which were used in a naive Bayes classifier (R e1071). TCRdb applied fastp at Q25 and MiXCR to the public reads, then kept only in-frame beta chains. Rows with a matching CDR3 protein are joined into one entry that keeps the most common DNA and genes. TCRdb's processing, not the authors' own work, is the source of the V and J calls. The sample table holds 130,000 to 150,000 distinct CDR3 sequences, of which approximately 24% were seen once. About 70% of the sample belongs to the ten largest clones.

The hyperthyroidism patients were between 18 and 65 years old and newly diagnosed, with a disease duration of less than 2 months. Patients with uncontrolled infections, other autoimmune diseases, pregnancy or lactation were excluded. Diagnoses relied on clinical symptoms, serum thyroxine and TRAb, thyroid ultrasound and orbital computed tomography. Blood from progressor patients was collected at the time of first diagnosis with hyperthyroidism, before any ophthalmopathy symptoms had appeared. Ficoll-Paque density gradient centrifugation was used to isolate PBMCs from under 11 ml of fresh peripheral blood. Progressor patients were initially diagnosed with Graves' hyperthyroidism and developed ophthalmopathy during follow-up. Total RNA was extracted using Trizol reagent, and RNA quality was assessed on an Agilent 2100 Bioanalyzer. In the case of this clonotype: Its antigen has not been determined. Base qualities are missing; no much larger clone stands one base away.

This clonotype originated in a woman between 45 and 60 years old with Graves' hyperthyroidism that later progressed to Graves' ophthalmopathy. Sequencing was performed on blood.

The CDR3 protein sequence reads: CASSPSKETQYF. The sequenced DNA is TGTGCCAGCAGTCCGAGCAAAGAGACCCAGTACTTC. Here the chain combines TRBV28 and TRBJ2-5; there is no confident call for the D gene. Trimming takes 5 bases from V and 3 bases from J, and the germline ends sit 7 bases apart. Inclusive of the bounding cysteine and phenylalanine, the CDR3 is 12 residues long. Solely the CDR3 DNA is kept, with 36 bases framed from the first base. CDR1 MDHEN and CDR2 SYDVKM were looked up in the germline V gene.